This TCR beta chain came from a study of cytomegalovirus exposure and HLA in healthy donors. Profiled with immunoSEQ multiplex PCR; TCRdb holds only in-frame clones, not every one. The repertoire has 110,000 to 150,000 clones, approximately 86% of them found once; the top ten carry over 6.5%. V shed 2 bases and J 2 bases; nucleotides not matched to a gene: 3. Germline V gene sequence: CDR1 MDHEN, CDR2 SYDVKM. The length of the CDR3 is 17 residues. Input material: PBMCs. V and J are TRBV28 and TRBJ2-7; 16 bases line up with TRBD2. The receptor comes from a woman under 30 in good health and CMV-seropositive. The CDR3 here is CASSLGTSGRAAYEQYF. CDR3 DNA: TGTGCCAGCAGTTTAGGGACTAGCGGGAGGGCCGCCTACGAGCAGTACTTC.